The next 16 T cell receptor beta chains were all read from a single sample in a study of Ad26.COV2.S vaccination and SARS-CoV-2 variants. Profiled with immunoSEQ multiplex PCR; TCRdb holds only in-frame clones, not every one. The sample lists 350,000 to 400,000 clones; 88% were seen once. Regarding treatment: roughly 20 received Ad26.COV2.S at low or high dose, single or two shots; roughly five received placebo; per-sample allocation not given. The study sampled participants on day 63 after the first vaccine or placebo injection. Sequencing used peripheral blood, obtained in a trial of Ad26.COV2.S vaccine versus placebo. These receptors were collected from a person between 18 and 65 years old who received the Ad26.COV2.S COVID-19 vaccine or a placebo.

The rearrangement uses TRBV6-5 and TRBJ1-5; D gene unclear. Per germline, CDR1 MNHEY and CDR2 SVGAGI. This CDR3 has 12 residues. V was clipped by 11 bases and J by 5 bases, with 13 bases between them. The CDR3 loop is CAAGISDQPQHF. The CDR3 coding sequence is TGTGCCGCGGGGATCTCGGATCAGCCCCAGCATTTT.

Remarks on this clone: This sample also contains other DNA sequences that code for the same CDR3. The chain couples TRBV27 to TRBJ1-2, with 7 bases aligning to TRBD1. Germline values: CDR1 MNHEY, CDR2 SMNVEV (reference sequence). V shed 5 bases, J shed 4 bases, and the junction held 4 bases outside the gene matches. The CDR3 runs to 13 residues. The CDR3 coding sequence is TGTGCCAGCAGTCCAAGGACAGGCTATGGCTACACCTTC. It translates to CASSPRTGYGYTF.

The count of this clone is one. The J gene is TRBJ2-1, the V gene TRBV3-1 (or the pseudogene TRBV3-2), with 7 bases that match TRBD2. The junction had 9 bases not matched to a gene; V was cut back by 6 bases and J by 7 bases. Germline V gene data show CDR1 as LGHDT and CDR2 as YNNKEL (reference sequence). CDR3 length: 14 residues. The CDR3 coding sequence is TGTGCCAGCAGTCATAATACCGGGAGGAATGAGCAGTTCTTC. Translating gives CASSHNTGRNEQFF.

V gene TRBV19 combines with J gene TRBJ1-3; no firm D call. The V end was cut by 6 bases, the J end by 3 bases, with 6 bases between. Per germline, CDR1 LNHDA and CDR2 SQIVND (reference sequence). This CDR3 contains 12 residues. The CDR3 protein is CASRGYGNTIYF. In nucleotides, the CDR3 is TGTGCCAGTAGGGGATATGGAAACACCATATATTTT.

V is TRBV2 and J is TRBJ1-5; 7 nucleotides align to TRBD1. After removal of 7 bases from V and 6 bases from J, the junction contained 15 bases not matched to a gene. The CDR3 is 16 amino acids. Germline values: CDR1 SNHLY, CDR2 FYNNEI. CDR3: CASTDTRGGKSQPQHF. The CDR3 DNA is TGTGCCAGCACCGACACCAGAGGGGGCAAGAGTCAGCCCCAGCATTTT.

This chain connects TRBV7-9 to TRBJ1-4, with 7 positions matching TRBD1. Germline values: CDR1 SEHNR, CDR2 FQNEAQ (reference sequence). The CDR3 is 14 amino acids. The trim removed 5 bases at V and 4 bases at J, leaving 4 bases unmatched. The CDR3 protein is CASSLTGINEKLFF. CDR3 coding DNA: TGTGCCAGCAGCCTGACAGGGATTAATGAAAAACTGTTTTTT.

Comment on this clone: The sample contains more than one DNA sequence encoding this CDR3. CDR3 sequence (DNA): TGTGCCAGCAGCCTCTCGAATAGCAATCAGCCCCAGCATTTT. Its protein is CASSLSNSNQPQHF. The chain is built from TRBV3-1 (or the pseudogene TRBV3-2) and TRBJ1-5; D call uncertain. The ends were cut back, 4 bases at V and 0 bases at J, with 7 bases in the middle. Germline V gives CDR1 LGHDT, CDR2 YNNKEL (reference sequence). The CDR3 contains 14 residues.

The chain uses TRBV11-2 and TRBJ1-6; possibly TRBD1 for D (5 bases). Germline CDR1 SGHAT, CDR2 FQNNGV. Trimming left V 6 bases short and J 7 bases short, with 13 bases between. The CDR3 runs 14 residues. The CDR3, as DNA: TGTGCCAGCAGGAAAGACAGCTCAAATTCACCCCTCCACTTT. Its protein product is CASRKDSSNSPLHF.

This chain uses TRBV11-2 with TRBJ1-5, with D hard to call. V was shortened by 2 bases and J by 4 bases, with 6 bases between the two germline ends. CDR1 is SGHAT, CDR2 FQNNGV, per germline. The CDR3 has 13 amino acids. The CDR3 loop is CASSLTENQPQHF. CDR3 nucleotides: TGTGCCAGCAGCTTAACAGAAAATCAGCCCCAGCATTTT.

This clone was recorded only once. The chain combines TRBV11-3 with TRBJ2-5; D tentatively fits TRBD1 or TRBD2 (5 bases each). Deletions cut 3 bases from V and 4 bases from J, with 9 bases between. This CDR3 contains 13 residues. CDR1 SGHNT and CDR2 YENEEA come from the germline V gene. The CDR3 bases are TGTGCCAGCAGCTTCCCAGGGACAGAGACCCAGTACTTC. Residues: CASSFPGTETQYF. The variable domain in full, with the rest retrieved from reference TRBV11-3 and TRBJ2-5, is EAGVVQSPRYKIIEKKQPVAFWCNPISGHNTLYWYLQNLGQGPELLIRYENEEAVDDSQLPKDRFSAERLKGVDSTLKIQPAELGDSAVYLCASSFPGTETQYFGPGTRLLVL.

The chain has TRBV11-2 and TRBJ1-1, with no clear D. Trimming pared 5 bases from V and 6 bases from J, leaving 16 bases between. The germline gives CDR1 SGHAT, CDR2 FQNNGV. CDR3 length equals 14 residues. The DNA for the CDR3 is TGTGCCAGCAGCCAAGCCCAGGTGGTAGCTGAAGCTTTCTTT. Its translation: CASSQAQVVAEAFF.

The rearrangement uses TRBV2 and TRBJ1-2; a weak D match, TRBD1 (5 bases). Per the germline V gene, CDR1 is SNHLY and CDR2 is FYNNEI. Trimming shortened V by 5 bases and J by 7 bases, and 14 bases separated the two germline ends. The CDR3 is made up of 13 amino acids. The CDR3 reads CASSWDLTRGYTF. The CDR3, as DNA: TGTGCCAGCAGTTGGGACCTTACGCGTGGCTACACCTTC.

V is TRBV6-5 and J is TRBJ2-3; D assignment may be TRBD1 or TRBD2 (6 bases each). Between the trimmed V and J ends, which lost 6 bases and 5 bases, there was a span of 12 bases. The CDR3 totals 13 residues. Germline CDR1 and CDR2: MNHEY and SVGAGI. The CDR3: CASSLGGLDTQYF. For the CDR3, the DNA is TGTGCCAGCAGCCTCGGGGGCTTAGATACGCAGTATTTT.

V gene TRBV30 combines with J gene TRBJ1-2, with D unclear. The V end lost 7 bases, the J end lost 7 bases, and 7 bases lay between the germline ends. The CDR3 covers 9 residues. Looked up from germline, CDR1 is GTSNPN and CDR2 is SVGIG (reference sequence). The CDR3 nucleotides are TGTGCCTCTGACATTGGCTACACCTTC. This codes for CASDIGYTF.

The chain is built from TRBV19 and TRBJ2-7; TRBD1 is a possible D gene (5 bases). Germline-derived CDR1 and CDR2 are LNHDA and SQIVND (reference sequence). The ends were cut back, 6 bases at V and 3 bases at J, with 21 bases in the middle. The CDR3 has 16 residues. Written as DNA, the CDR3 is TGTGCCAGTAGCCCAATTCTTGGGGCCTTGGACTACGAGCAGTACTTC. It is translated as CASSPILGALDYEQYF. The full variable domain, with the rest looked up from reference TRBV19 and TRBJ2-7, is DGGITQSPKYLFRKEGQNVTLSCEQNLNHDAMYWYRQDPGQGLRLIYYSQIVNDFQKGDIAEGYSVSREKKESFPLTVTSAQKNPTAFYLCASSPILGALDYEQYFGPGTRLTVT.

This clone was counted a few times. The chain couples TRBV30 to TRBJ2-7; D unresolved. V was trimmed by 2 bases and J by 7 bases, leaving 15 bases between them. This CDR3 has 13 residues. Looked up from germline, CDR1 is GTSNPN and CDR2 is SVGIG (reference sequence). The CDR3 here is CAWSITAAGEQYF. The CDR3 DNA reads TGTGCCTGGAGTATAACCGCCGCTGGGGAGCAGTACTTC.